One and the same sample provided the 2 T cell receptor beta chains below, sequenced in a study of early T cells in non-severe SARS-CoV-2 infection. Via MiXCR, TCRdb re-called the 5' RACE reads, giving one row per CDR3 protein. The sample carries 70,000 to 75,000 distinct CDR3 sequences, roughly 13% recorded once. Sequenced input: whole blood. These receptors originate from an adult who was a healthcare worker with PCR-confirmed SARS-CoV-2 infection or an uninfected control (not recorded which).

This clonotype was counted many times. The rearrangement joins TRBV4-1 to TRBJ2-7, with 9 bases fitting TRBD1. J lost 6 bases, V lost 1 base, and 4 bases had no gene match. Germline V gives CDR1 MGHRA, CDR2 YSYEKL. CDR3 length equals 14 residues. The CDR3 bases are TGCGCCAGCAGCCAAGGGGACAGGGTGGGCGAGCAGTACTTC. Protein product: CASSQGDRVGEQYF.

A few counts support this clonotype. J is TRBJ2-2 and V is TRBV7-9; possibly TRBD1 or TRBD2 for D (5 bases each). CDR3 length: 14 residues. The germline V gene encodes CDR1 SEHNR and CDR2 FQNEAQ (reference sequence). The germline V and J ends were trimmed by 5 bases and 6 bases, with 13 bases remaining between them. The CDR3 region is CASSPFGGPGELFF. The CDR3 DNA is TGTGCCAGCAGCCCTTTTGGGGGACCCGGGGAGCTGTTTTTT.